This T cell receptor beta chain was identified during a study of cytomegalovirus exposure and HLA in healthy donors. The data were produced by immunoSEQ multiplex PCR, yet TCRdb's version contains in-frame clones alone and is incomplete. Of more than 250,000 clones listed, about 90% are singletons. The V and J ends lost 4 bases and 2 bases respectively, with 7 bases between them. CDR3 length: 12 residues. Germline-derived CDR1 and CDR2 are GTSNPN and SVGIG (reference sequence). This receptor was obtained from a woman aged 25 to 45 in good health and CMV-seropositive. The sequenced material came from PBMCs. The chain carries TRBV30 and TRBJ2-3; D unclear. The CDR3 DNA reads as TGTGCCTGGAAAGGAGACACAGATACGCAGTATTTT. Amino acid sequence: CAWKGDTDTQYF. Full variable domain (outside the CDR3, taken from reference TRBV30 and TRBJ2-3): SQTIHQWPATLVQPVGSPLSLECTVEGTSNPNLYWYRQAAGRGLQLLFYSVGIGQISSEVPQNLSASRPQDRQFILSSKKLLLSDSGFYLCAWKGDTDTQYFGPGTRLTVL.